The 11 T cell receptor beta chains below were found in one sample sequenced in a study of T cell responses to AZD1222 COVID-19 vaccine. Generated by immunoSEQ multiplex PCR, the TCRdb table keeps only in-frame clones and is missing some. Counted here are around 120,000 clones, about 86% occurring once; the ten biggest clones make up 17%. Material: peripheral blood, obtained 28 days after the second AZD1222 dose. The receptors were sampled from an adult who received the AZD1222 COVID-19 vaccine.

A few counts support this clone. The chain has TRBV28 and TRBJ1-1, with 9 bases fitting TRBD1. Germline CDR1 and CDR2: MDHEN and SYDVKM. The CDR3 has 14 amino acids. V was clipped by 6 bases and J by 5 bases; unmatched bases: 7. The CDR3 nucleotides read TGTGCCAGCAGGGGGGACAGGGTAGTGACTGAAGCTTTCTTT. Encoded protein: CASRGDRVVTEAFF.

The chain is built from TRBV4-3 and TRBJ1-1; D is unclear. V was trimmed by 0 bases and J by 8 bases, leaving 7 bases between them. Germline CDR1 is LGHNA and CDR2 is YSLEER. CDR3 length: 12 residues. The CDR3, as DNA: TGCGCCAGCAGCCAAGATGATACGGAAGCTTTCTTT. Translation: CASSQDDTEAFF.

The rearrangement uses TRBV19 and TRBJ2-1; the D is unclear. V shed 3 bases and J shed 7 bases, with 10 bases lying between them. Germline CDR1 reads LNHDA; CDR2 reads SQIVND (reference sequence). This CDR3 region has 13 residues. As DNA, the CDR3 is TGTGCCAGTAGTATTCCGTCTGGGAATGAGCAGTTCTTC. Translated: CASSIPSGNEQFF.

The chain carries TRBV9 and TRBJ1-2; D possibly corresponds to TRBD1 (5 bases). From germline, CDR1 is SGDLS and CDR2 YYNGEE. CDR3 length: 14 amino acids. The V and J ends lost 0 bases and 7 bases respectively, with 13 bases between them. CDR3 sequence reads: CASSVVAGMVGYTF. CDR3 nucleotides: TGTGCCAGCAGCGTAGTGGCAGGGATGGTTGGCTACACCTTC.

This chain uses TRBV9 with TRBJ1-5; no reliable D call. The germline CDR1 and CDR2 sequences are SGDLS and YYNGEE. CDR3 length: 15 residues. The V gene lost 1 base and the J gene lost 4 bases, with 12 bases spanning the gap. In DNA, the CDR3 is TGTGCCAGCAGCGTAAGCGTCAGCCCTAATCAGCCCCAGCATTTT. Translated, it gives CASSVSVSPNQPQHF.

CDR3: CASRSRGESTEAFF. In DNA, the CDR3 is TGTGCCAGCAGGTCCCGGGGGGAGAGCACTGAAGCTTTCTTT. J is TRBJ1-1 and V is TRBV2; possible D gene TRBD1, 5 bases. V was trimmed by 6 bases and J by 4 bases, leaving 15 bases between them. Germline V CDR1 and CDR2: SNHLY, FYNNEI. This CDR3 region has 14 residues.

This chain links TRBV5-4 with TRBJ1-6, with D tentatively TRBD1 (5 bases). Trimming took off 4 bases at V and 0 bases at J, with 11 bases between the two ends. CDR1 is SGHNT and CDR2 is YYREEE in the germline V gene (reference sequence). This CDR3 comprises 16 residues. CDR3 coding DNA: TGTGCCAGCAGCCTTGACAGCCGCTCCTATAATTCACCCCTCCACTTT. This translates into CASSLDSRSYNSPLHF. The full variable domain, in which reference TRBV5-4 and TRBJ1-6 provide the parts outside the CDR3, is ETGVTQSPTHLIKTRGQQVTLRCSSQSGHNTVSWYQQALGQGPQFIFQYYREEENGRGNFPPRFSGLQFPNYSSELNVNALELDDSALYLCASSLDSRSYNSPLHFGNGTRLTVT.

This clone has just one count. The chain couples TRBV30 to TRBJ2-7; 8 bases are shared with TRBD1. From germline, CDR1 is GTSNPN and CDR2 SVGIG (reference sequence). Losses at the gene ends were 0 bases for V and 4 bases for J; bases not matched to a gene: 8. The CDR3 contains 15 residues. CDR3 sequence: CAWSVGAGGSYEQYF. The CDR3 DNA reads TGTGCCTGGAGTGTAGGGGCAGGGGGCTCTTACGAGCAGTACTTC.

The chain joins TRBV5-1 to TRBJ2-3, with 7 bases fitting TRBD2. The CDR3 is 15 amino acids. V shed 4 bases, J shed 0 bases, and the junction held 5 bases outside the gene matches. Germline V lookup: CDR1 SGHRS, CDR2 YFSETQ. For the CDR3, the DNA is TGCGCCAGCAGCGGTGGGACTACTAGCACAGATACGCAGTATTTT. It encodes CASSGGTTSTDTQYF. The entire variable domain, with the rest obtained from reference TRBV5-1 and TRBJ2-3, is as follows: KAGVTQTPRYLIKTRGQQVTLSCSPISGHRSVSWYQQTPGQGLQFLFEYFSETQRNKGNFPGRFSGRQFSNSRSEMNVSTLELGDSALYLCASSGGTTSTDTQYFGPGTRLTVL.

This chain links TRBV6-1 with TRBJ1-1; TRBD1 matches at 10 bases. The trim removed 0 bases at V and 9 bases at J, leaving 1 base unmatched. The CDR3 consists of 13 residues. In germline, CDR1 is MNHNS, CDR2 SASEGT. CDR3 in amino acids: CASSEAGQGKAFF. The CDR3 nucleotides read TGTGCCAGCAGTGAAGCGGGACAGGGGAAAGCTTTCTTT.

This chain links TRBV9 with TRBJ2-5, with 10 bases identical to TRBD2. The J segment lost 3 bases and the V segment lost 2 bases, leaving 4 bases of the junction unmatched. The CDR3 consists of 15 residues. The V gene's germline CDR1 is SGDLS and CDR2 YYNGEE. The CDR3 here is CASSVSGGREETQYF. CDR3 coding DNA: TGTGCCAGCAGCGTTAGCGGGGGGCGGGAAGAGACCCAGTACTTC.